The clone carrying this T cell receptor (beta chain) came up many times. Antigen specificity is unknown. CDR3 size: 14 residues. J was trimmed by 2 bases and V by 6 bases; bases with no gene match: 10. CDR1 is DFQATT, CDR2 SNEGSKA, per germline (reference sequence). Researchers used genomic DNA as the template to profile TCR beta VDJ and CDR3. MiXCR was run by TCRdb on the reads, yielding one entry per CDR3 protein. The sample shows roughly 130,000 distinct CDR3 sequences, about half of them seen only once. The record originates from a study of CD8+CD57+ T cells in acquired aplastic anemia. Study as a whole: The average for DNA from sorted CD4+ and CD8+ cells was around 3.5 ug. Study outcomes and limitations: Patients did not significantly differ from controls in CD8+ Simpson's diversity. Overlapping CD8+ CDR3 repertoires of patients and controls contained about 27 shared sequences.

Sequencing was carried out using sorted CD4+, CD8+, or CD8+CD57+ T cells (not recorded which) from PBMCs. This sequence originates from a human donor in good health, serving as a control. V and J are TRBV20-1 and TRBJ2-7; TRBD1 matches at 7 bases. The CDR3: CSAYGTARPYEQYF. The CDR3 bases are TGCAGTGCCTACGGGACAGCCAGGCCCTACGAGCAGTACTTC.